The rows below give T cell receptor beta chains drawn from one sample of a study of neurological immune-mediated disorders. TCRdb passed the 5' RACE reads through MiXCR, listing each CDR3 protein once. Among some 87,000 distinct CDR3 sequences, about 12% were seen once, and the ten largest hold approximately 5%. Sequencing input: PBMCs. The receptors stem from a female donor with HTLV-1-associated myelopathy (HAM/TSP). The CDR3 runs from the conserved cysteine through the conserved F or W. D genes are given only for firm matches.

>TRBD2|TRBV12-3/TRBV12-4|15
CASSPRRGFLNEQFF
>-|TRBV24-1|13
CATSDPSSNEQFF
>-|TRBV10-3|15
CAISGPVAVQETQYF
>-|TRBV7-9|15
CASSLGDREGDTQYF
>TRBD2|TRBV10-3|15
CAIRGSSGMYNEQFF
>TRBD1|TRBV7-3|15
CASSLVGRGLTEAFF
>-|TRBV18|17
CASSPAAGHLITDTQYF
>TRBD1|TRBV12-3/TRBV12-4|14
CASSPGQGYYGYTF
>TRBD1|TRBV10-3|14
CATLDPGGRNEQFF
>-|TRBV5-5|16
CASSPQGNAGANVLTF
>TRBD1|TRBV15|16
CATSSDRGLSGNTIYF
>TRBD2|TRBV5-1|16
CASSQTSDTTGDTQYF
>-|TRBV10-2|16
CASSEIPGGYTDTQYF
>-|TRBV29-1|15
CSVDRSGEGTDTQYF
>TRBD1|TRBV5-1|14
CASSLGQGVYEQYF
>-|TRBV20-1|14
CGASTAGGTDTQYF
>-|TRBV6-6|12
CASSYGGGGYTF
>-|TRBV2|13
CASSERISYEQYF
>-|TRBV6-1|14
CASSLTGSAYEQYF
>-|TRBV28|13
CASSPALSTEAFF
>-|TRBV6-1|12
CASSQGPYEQYF
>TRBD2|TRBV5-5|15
CASSLEGTSGETQYF
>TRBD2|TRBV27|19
CASSLRGSSSGGPQETQYF
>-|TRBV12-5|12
CASGWPNNEQFF
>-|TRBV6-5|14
CASSGHPNTGELFF
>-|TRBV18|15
CASSPQQLPNTEAFF
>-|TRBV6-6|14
CASSYSKGAETQYF
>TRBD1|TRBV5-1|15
CASSLTGGAYTEAFF
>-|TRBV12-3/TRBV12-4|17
CASSSSPGESSTDTQYF
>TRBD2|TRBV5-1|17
CASSRTLAGDTTDTQYF
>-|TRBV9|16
CASSRFRGMGNTEAFF
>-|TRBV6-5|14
CASSYATANYGYTF
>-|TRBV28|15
CASSPPGVHTGELFF
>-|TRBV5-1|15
CASSFTETPYNEQFF
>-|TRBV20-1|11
CSARPGLEAFF
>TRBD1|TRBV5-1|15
CASSLDGQGPDTQYF
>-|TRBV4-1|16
CASSQDGERGYNEQFF
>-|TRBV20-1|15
CSAIRGASRADTQYF
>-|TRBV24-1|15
CATSDSGAKGTEAFF
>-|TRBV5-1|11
CASSSLYEQYF
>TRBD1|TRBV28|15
CASSPRDRAVSPLHF
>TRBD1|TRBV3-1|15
CASSGGPTGSYGYTF
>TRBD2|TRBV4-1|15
CASSHTGEGPYEQYF
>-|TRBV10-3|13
CAISEPQRDGYTF
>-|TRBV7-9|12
CASSGSHYEQYF
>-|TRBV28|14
CASSQGRQRYGYTF
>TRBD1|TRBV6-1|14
CASSVLYRGTEAFF
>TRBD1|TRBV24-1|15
CATSEQGASYNEQFF
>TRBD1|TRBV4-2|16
CASSHVLGDSSYEQYF